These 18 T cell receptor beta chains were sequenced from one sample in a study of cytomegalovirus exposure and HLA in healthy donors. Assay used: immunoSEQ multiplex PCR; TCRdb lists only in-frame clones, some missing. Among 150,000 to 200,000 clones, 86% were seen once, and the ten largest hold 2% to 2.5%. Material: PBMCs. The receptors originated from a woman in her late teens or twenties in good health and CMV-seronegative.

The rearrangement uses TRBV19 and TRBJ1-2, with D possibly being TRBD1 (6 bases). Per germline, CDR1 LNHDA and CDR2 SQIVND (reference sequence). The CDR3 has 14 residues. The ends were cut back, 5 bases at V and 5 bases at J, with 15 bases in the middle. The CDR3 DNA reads TGTGCCAGTAGTCGCGGGCCCACAGGGTATGGCTACACCTTC. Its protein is CASSRGPTGYGYTF. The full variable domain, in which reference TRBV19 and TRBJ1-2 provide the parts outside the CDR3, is DGGITQSPKYLFRKEGQNVTLSCEQNLNHDAMYWYRQDPGQGLRLIYYSQIVNDFQKGDIAEGYSVSREKKESFPLTVTSAQKNPTAFYLCASSRGPTGYGYTFGSGTRLTVV.

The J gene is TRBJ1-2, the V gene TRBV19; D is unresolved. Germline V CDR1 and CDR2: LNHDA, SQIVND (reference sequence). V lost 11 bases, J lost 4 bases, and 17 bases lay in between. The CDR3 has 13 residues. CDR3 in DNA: TGTGCCTCCCGCCCCGGAGGACTCTATGGCTACACCTTC. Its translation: CASRPGGLYGYTF.

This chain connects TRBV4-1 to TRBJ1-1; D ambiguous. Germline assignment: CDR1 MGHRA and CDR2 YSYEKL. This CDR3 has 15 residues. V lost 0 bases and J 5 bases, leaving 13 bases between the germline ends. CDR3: CASSQDRGMLTEAFF. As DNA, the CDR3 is TGCGCCAGCAGCCAAGATCGAGGGATGCTGACTGAAGCTTTCTTT.

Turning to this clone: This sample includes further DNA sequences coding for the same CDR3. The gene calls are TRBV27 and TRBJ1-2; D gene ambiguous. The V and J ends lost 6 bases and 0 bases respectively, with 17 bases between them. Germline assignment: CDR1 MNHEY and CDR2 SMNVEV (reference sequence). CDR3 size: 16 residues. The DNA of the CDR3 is TGTGCCAGCAGACCCTCTGAAGGCAGGACTAACTATGGCTACACCTTC. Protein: CASRPSEGRTNYGYTF.

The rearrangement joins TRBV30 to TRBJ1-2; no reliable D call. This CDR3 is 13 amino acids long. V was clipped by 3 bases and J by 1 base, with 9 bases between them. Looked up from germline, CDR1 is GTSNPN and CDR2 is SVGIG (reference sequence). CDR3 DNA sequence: TGTGCCTGGAGAATTCCCAGTAACTATGGCTACACCTTC. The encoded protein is CAWRIPSNYGYTF.

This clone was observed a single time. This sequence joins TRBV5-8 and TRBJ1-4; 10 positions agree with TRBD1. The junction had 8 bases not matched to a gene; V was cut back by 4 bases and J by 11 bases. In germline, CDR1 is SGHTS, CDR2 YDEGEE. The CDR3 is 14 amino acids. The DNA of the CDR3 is TGTGCCAGCAGCCCTAGCCCGGACAGGGGGAAACTGTTTTTT. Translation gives CASSPSPDRGKLFF.

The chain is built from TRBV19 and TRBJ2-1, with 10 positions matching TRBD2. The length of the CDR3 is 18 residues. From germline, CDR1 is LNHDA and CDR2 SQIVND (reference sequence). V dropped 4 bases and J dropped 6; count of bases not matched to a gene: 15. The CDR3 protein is CASSTDPFTSGEGNEQFF. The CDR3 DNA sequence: TGTGCCAGTAGTACCGACCCCTTTACTAGCGGGGAGGGCAATGAGCAGTTCTTC.

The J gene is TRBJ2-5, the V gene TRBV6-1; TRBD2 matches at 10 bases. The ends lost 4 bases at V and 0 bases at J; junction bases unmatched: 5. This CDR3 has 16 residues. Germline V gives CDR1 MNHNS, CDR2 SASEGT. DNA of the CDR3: TGTGCCAGCAGTGTCTCACTAGCGGGGCACCAAGAGACCCAGTACTTC. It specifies CASSVSLAGHQETQYF.

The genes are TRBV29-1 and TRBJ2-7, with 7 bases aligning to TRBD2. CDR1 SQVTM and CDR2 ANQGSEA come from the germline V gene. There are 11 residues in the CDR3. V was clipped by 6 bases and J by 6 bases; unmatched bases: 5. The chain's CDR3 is CSVRDYSEQYF. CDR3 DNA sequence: TGCAGCGTACGGGACTATTCCGAGCAGTACTTC.

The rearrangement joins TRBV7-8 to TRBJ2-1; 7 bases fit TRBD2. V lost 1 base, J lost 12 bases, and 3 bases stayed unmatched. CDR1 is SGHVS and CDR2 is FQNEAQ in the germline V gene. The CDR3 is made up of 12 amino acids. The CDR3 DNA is TGTGCCAGCAGCTTAGTTTCGGGGGGGCAGTTCTTC. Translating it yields CASSLVSGGQFF.

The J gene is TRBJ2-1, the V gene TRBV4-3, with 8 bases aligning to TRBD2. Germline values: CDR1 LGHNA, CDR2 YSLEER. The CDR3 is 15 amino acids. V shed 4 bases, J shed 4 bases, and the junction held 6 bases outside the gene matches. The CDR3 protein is CASSPEVAGYNEQFF. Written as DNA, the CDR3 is TGCGCCAGCAGCCCCGAGGTAGCGGGATACAATGAGCAGTTCTTC.

CDR3 nucleotides: TGCGCCAGCAGCTTTAACCCCAGGGTTGGGGCCAACGTCCTGACTTTC. The encoded protein is CASSFNPRVGANVLTF. This chain joins TRBV5-1 and TRBJ2-6, with a possible D match to TRBD1 (5 bases). V was shortened by 2 bases and J by 3 bases, with 12 bases between the two germline ends. The length of the CDR3 is 16 residues. Germline CDR1 is SGHRS and CDR2 is YFSETQ.

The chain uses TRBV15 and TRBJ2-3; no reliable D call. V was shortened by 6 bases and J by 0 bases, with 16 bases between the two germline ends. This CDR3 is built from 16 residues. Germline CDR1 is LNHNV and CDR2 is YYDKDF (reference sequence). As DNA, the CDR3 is TGTGCCACCAGACCCCCAGGCATCCCTAGCACAGATACGCAGTATTTT. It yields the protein CATRPPGIPSTDTQYF.

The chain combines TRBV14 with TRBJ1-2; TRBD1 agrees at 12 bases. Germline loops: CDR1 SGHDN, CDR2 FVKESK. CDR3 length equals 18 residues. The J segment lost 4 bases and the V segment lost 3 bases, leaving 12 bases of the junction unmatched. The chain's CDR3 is CASSHSGQGALVTYGYTF. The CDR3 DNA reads TGTGCCAGCAGCCATTCGGGACAGGGGGCGTTAGTCACCTATGGCTACACCTTC.

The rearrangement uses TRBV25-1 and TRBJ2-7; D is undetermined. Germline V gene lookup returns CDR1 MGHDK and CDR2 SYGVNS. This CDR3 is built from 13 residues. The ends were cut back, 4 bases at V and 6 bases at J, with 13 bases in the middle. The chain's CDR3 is CASSGGVPSEQYF. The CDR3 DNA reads TGTGCCAGCAGTGGCGGCGTTCCCTCCGAGCAGTACTTC.

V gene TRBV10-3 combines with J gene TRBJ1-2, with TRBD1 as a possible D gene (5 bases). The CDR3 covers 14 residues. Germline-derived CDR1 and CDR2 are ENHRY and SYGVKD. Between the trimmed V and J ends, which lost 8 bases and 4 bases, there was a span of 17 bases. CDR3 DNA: TGTGCCATCCCCGTCTCCGGGGGTACCTATGGCTACACCTTC. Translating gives CAIPVSGGTYGYTF.

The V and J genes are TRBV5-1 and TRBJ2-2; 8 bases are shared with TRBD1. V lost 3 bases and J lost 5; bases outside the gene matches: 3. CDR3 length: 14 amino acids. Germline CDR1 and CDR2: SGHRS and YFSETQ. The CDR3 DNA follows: TGCGCCAGCAGCTGGAGACAGGGGACCGGGGAGCTGTTTTTT. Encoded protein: CASSWRQGTGELFF.

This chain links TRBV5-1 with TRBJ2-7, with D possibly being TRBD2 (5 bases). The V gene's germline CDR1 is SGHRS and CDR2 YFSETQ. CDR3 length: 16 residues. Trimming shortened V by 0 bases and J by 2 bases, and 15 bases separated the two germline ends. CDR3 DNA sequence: TGCGCCAGCAGCTTGGGGACGGGATTGGCGGCCTACGAGCAGTACTTC. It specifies CASSLGTGLAAYEQYF. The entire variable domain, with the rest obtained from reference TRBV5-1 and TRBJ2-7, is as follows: KAGVTQTPRYLIKTRGQQVTLSCSPISGHRSVSWYQQTPGQGLQFLFEYFSETQRNKGNFPGRFSGRQFSNSRSEMNVSTLELGDSALYLCASSLGTGLAAYEQYFGPGTRLTVT.